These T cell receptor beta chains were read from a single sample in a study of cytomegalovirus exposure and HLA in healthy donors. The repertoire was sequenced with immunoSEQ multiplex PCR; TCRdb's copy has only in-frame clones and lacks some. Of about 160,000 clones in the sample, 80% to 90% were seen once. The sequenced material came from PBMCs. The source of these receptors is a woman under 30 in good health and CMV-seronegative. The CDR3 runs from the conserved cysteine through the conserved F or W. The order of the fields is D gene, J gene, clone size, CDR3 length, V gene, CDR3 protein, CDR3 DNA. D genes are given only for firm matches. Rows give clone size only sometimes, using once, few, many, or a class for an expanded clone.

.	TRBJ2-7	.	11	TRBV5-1	CATSRQCWQYF	TGCGCCACCTCTAGACAGTGCTGGCAGTACTTC
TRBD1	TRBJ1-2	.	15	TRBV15	CATSTGGTGFLGYTF	TGTGCCACCAGCACCGGCGGGACAGGGTTCCTTGGCTACACCTTC
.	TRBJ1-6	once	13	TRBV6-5	CASSYQISSPLHF	TGTGCCAGCAGTTACCAAATCAGTTCACCCCTCCACTTT
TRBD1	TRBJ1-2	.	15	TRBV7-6	CASSLYETGTYGYTF	TGTGCCAGCAGCTTATACGAGACAGGGACTTATGGCTACACCTTC
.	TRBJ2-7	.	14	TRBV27	CASAPGLYSYEQYF	TGTGCCAGCGCCCCTGGACTTTACTCCTACGAGCAGTACTTC
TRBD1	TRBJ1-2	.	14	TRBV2	CASGIDRVDYGYPF	TGTGCCAGCGGAATAGACAGGGTGGACTATGGCTACCCCTTC
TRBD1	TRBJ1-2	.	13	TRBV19	CASRGQEDYGYTF	TGTGCCAGTAGAGGACAGGAGGACTATGGCTACACCTTC
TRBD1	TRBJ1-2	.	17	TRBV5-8	CASSLETRGRELYGYTF	TGTGCCAGCAGCTTGGAGACCAGGGGGCGGGAACTCTATGGCTACACCTTC
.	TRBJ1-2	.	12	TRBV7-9	CSSSLGPEGYTF	TGTTCCAGCAGCTTAGGTCCTGAGGGCTACACCTTC
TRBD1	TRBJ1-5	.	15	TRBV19	CASRGQAGGNQPQHF	TGTGCCAGTAGGGGACAGGCAGGCGGCAATCAGCCCCAGCATTTT
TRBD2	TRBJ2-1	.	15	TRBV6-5	CASSYSTGGYNEQFF	TGTGCCAGCAGTTACTCTACGGGGGGATACAATGAGCAGTTCTTC
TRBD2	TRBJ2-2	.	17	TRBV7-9	CASSLGSSAGGTGELFF	TGTGCCAGCAGCTTAGGATCCTCGGCGGGGGGGACCGGGGAGCTGTTTTTT
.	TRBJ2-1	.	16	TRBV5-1	CASSSGPGQTNNEQFF	TGCGCCAGCAGCTCGGGACCGGGACAAACTAACAATGAGCAGTTCTTC
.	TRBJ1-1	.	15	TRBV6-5	CASSYFGSGKTEAFF	.
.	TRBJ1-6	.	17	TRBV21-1	CASPRKPPAGGYSPLHF	TGTGCCAGCCCCCGGAAGCCACCGGCAGGTGGTTATTCACCCCTCCACTTT
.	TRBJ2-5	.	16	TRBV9	CASSVDQGGRQETQYF	TGTGCCAGCAGCGTAGATCAGGGCGGTAGGCAAGAGACCCAGTACTTC
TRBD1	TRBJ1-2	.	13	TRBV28	CASRGTVNYGYTF	TGTGCCAGCAGGGGGACAGTCAACTATGGCTACACCTTC
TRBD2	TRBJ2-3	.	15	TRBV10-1	CASSVGGSLTDTQYF	TGCGCCAGCAGTGTCGGCGGGAGTCTCACAGATACGCAGTATTTT
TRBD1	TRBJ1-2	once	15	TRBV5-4	CASSVITGGGFGYTF	TGTGCCAGCAGCGTTATTACAGGGGGCGGATTCGGCTACACCTTC
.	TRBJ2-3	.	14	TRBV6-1	CASSAGRSTDTQYF	TGTGCCAGCTCCGCGGGTCGATCCACAGATACGCAGTATTTT
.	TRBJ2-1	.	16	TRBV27	CASSLRGGASYNEQFF	TGTGCCAGCAGTTTACGCGGCGGAGCCTCCTACAATGAGCAGTTCTTC
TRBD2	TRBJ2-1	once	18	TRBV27	CASSLSGGVSLQFNEQFF	TGTGCCAGCAGTTTATCGGGAGGGGTCTCACTACAATTTAATGAGCAGTTCTTC
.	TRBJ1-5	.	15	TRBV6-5	CASSYSWGGNQPQHF	TGTGCCAGCAGTTACTCTTGGGGCGGCAATCAGCCCCAGCATTTT
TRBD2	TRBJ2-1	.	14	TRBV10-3	CAISGGSSYNEQFF	TGTGCCATCAGTGGCGGGAGCTCCTACAATGAGCAGTTCTTC
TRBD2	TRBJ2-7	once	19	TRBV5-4	CASSLALGTSVGLTYEQYF	TGTGCCAGCAGCTTGGCCCTCGGTACTAGCGTTGGTCTGACCTACGAGCAGTACTTC
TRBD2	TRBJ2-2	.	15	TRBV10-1	CASSSSGIIAGELFF	TGCGCCAGCAGTTCTAGCGGGATTATTGCCGGGGAGCTGTTTTTT
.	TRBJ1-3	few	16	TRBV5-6	CASTLEGFFPGNTIYF	TGTGCCAGCACCCTGGAGGGGTTTTTCCCGGGAAACACCATATATTTT
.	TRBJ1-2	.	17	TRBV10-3	CAITEAGAIVSNYGYTF	TGTGCCATCACGGAGGCAGGGGCAATAGTATCTAACTATGGCTACACCTTC
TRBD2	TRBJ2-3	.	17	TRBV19	CASSIMYLAGGTDTQYF	TGTGCCAGTAGTATTATGTATTTGGCGGGGGGAACAGATACGCAGTATTTT
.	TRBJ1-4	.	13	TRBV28	CASGTGGLEKLFF	TGTGCCAGCGGGACCGGGGGGTTGGAAAAACTGTTTTTT
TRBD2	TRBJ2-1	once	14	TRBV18	CASSPASGYNEQFF	TGTGCCAGCTCACCGGCTAGCGGCTACAATGAGCAGTTCTTC
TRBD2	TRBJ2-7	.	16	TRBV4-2	CASSQEGTGGLYEQYF	TGTGCCAGCAGCCAAGAGGGAACGGGAGGGCTGTACGAGCAGTACTTC
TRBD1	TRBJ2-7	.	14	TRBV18	CASSWTGEDYEQYF	TGTGCCAGCTCATGGACAGGGGAGGACTACGAGCAGTACTTC
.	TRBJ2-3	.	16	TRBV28	CASNGPGDQSTDTQYF	TGTGCCAGCAACGGGCCAGGGGACCAATCCACAGATACGCAGTATTTT
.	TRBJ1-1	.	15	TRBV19	CASSIGGWLNTEAFF	TGTGCCAGTAGTATAGGAGGGTGGCTTAACACTGAAGCTTTCTTT
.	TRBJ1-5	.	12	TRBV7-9	CASSLTSQPQHF	TGTGCCAGCAGCCTAACTTCCCAGCCCCAGCATTTT
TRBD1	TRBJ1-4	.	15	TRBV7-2	CASSPGGTGKEKLFF	TGTGCCAGCAGCCCAGGGGGGACAGGGAAAGAAAAACTGTTTTTT
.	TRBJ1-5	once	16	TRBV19	CASSIGGTGLGQPQHF	TGTGCCAGTAGTATAGGGGGAACAGGGCTTGGTCAGCCCCAGCATTTT
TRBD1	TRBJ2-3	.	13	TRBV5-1	CASSLEGALTQYF	TGCGCCAGCAGCTTGGAGGGGGCGTTGACGCAGTATTTT
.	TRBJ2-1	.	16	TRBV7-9	CASSPRWDLTYNEQFF	TGTGCCAGCAGCCCGCGGTGGGACTTAACCTACAATGAGCAGTTCTTC
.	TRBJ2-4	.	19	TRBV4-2	CASSQDLPDAGSAKNIQYF	TGTGCCAGCAGCCAAGATCTGCCCGACGCAGGGTCCGCCAAAAACATTCAGTACTTC
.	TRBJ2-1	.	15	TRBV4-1	CASSPLGEAYNEQFF	TGCGCCAGCAGCCCTCTTGGTGAGGCCTACAATGAGCAGTTCTTC
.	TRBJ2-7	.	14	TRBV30	CAWSGAGERYEQYF	TGTGCCTGGAGTGGAGCAGGGGAACGGTACGAGCAGTACTTC
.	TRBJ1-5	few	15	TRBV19	CASSIIRYFDQPQHF	TGTGCCAGTAGTATAATTCGATACTTCGATCAGCCCCAGCATTTT
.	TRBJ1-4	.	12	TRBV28	CASSFRVEKLFF	TGTGCCAGCAGTTTCAGGGTAGAAAAACTGTTTTTT